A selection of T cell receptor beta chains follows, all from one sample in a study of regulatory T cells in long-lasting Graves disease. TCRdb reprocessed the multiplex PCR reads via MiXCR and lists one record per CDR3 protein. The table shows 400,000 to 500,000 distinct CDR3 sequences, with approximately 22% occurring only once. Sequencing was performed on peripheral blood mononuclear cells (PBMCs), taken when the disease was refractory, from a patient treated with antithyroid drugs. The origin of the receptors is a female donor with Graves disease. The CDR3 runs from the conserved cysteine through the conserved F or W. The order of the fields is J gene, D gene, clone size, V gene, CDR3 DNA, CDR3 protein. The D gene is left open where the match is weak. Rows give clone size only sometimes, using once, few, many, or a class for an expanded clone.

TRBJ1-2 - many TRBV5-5 TGTGCCAGCAGCTTGGGAACGGAATATGGCTACACCTTC CASSLGTEYGYTF
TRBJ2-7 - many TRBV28 TGTGCCAGCAGTTTATCGGTTCGAGGGACACTGGTCGACTACGAGCAGTACTTC CASSLSVRGTLVDYEQYF
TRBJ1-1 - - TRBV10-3 TGTGCCATCAGTGAGCAACAGGGCGGCACTGAAGCTTTCTTT CAISEQQGGTEAFF
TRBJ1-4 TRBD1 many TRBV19 TGTGCCAGTAGTGACAGGGGCACGACTAATGAAAAACTGTTTTTT CASSDRGTTNEKLFF
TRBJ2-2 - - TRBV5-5 TGTGCCAGCAGCCCACTCCCCGACGGGGAGCTGTTTTTT CASSPLPDGELFF
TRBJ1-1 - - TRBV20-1 TGCAGTGCTAGAGATCCCCGGGGAACTAACACTGAAGCTTTCTTT CSARDPRGTNTEAFF
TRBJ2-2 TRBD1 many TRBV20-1 TGCAGTGCTAGGGGACTGGACAGGGGGAACACCGGGGAGCTGTTTTTT CSARGLDRGNTGELFF
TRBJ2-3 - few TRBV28 TGTGCCAGCAGTTCTGCTTGGGGCGGGAGCACAGATACGCAGTATTTT CASSSAWGGSTDTQYF
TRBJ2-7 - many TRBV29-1 TGCAGCGCCGGAGGGAGTTCATATCACGAGCAGTACTTC CSAGGSSYHEQYF
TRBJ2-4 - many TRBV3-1 TGTGCCAGCAGCCAAGGGCCGCTAGCCAAAAACATTCAGTACTTC CASSQGPLAKNIQYF
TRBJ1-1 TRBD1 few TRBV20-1 TGCAGTGCTAGAGCAATGACAGGGGGCTACACTGAAGCTTTCTTT CSARAMTGGYTEAFF
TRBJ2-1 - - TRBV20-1 TGCAGTGCTAGGATAGCGGAGCCCTCCTACAATGAGCAGTTCTTC CSARIAEPSYNEQFF
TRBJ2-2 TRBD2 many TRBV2 TGTGCCAGCTGGACTAGCGGGAGAAAAACCGGGGAGCTGTTTTTT CASWTSGRKTGELFF
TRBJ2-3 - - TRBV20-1 TGCAGTGCTACCTCCCCGGGATCCACCGGGAGCACAGATACGCAGTATTTT CSATSPGSTGSTDTQYF
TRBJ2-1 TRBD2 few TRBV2 TGTGCCAGCAGTGTCGGTGGCGGGAGCATCGATGAGCAGTTCTTC CASSVGGGSIDEQFF
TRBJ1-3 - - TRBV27 TGTGCCAGCAGTGAGAGCGCGAGCTCTGGAAACACCATATATTTT CASSESASSGNTIYF